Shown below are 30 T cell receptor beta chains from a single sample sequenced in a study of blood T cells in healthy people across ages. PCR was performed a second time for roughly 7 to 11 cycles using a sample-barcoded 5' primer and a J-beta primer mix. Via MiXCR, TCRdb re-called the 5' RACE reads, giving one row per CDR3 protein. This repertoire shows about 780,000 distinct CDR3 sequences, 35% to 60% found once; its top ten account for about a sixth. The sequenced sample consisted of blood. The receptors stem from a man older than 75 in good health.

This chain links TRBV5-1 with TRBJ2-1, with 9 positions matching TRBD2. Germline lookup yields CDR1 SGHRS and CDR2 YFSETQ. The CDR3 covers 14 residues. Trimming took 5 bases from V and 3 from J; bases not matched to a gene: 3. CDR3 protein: CASRLSGSYNEQFF. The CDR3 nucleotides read TGCGCCAGCAGACTTAGCGGGAGCTACAATGAGCAGTTCTTC.

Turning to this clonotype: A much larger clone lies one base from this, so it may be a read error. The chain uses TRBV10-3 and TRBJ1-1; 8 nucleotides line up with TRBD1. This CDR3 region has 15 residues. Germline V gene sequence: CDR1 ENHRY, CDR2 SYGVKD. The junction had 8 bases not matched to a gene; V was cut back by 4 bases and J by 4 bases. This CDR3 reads CAISAATGEGTEAFF. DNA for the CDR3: TGTGCCATCAGTGCGGCGACAGGGGAGGGCACTGAAGCTTTCTTT.

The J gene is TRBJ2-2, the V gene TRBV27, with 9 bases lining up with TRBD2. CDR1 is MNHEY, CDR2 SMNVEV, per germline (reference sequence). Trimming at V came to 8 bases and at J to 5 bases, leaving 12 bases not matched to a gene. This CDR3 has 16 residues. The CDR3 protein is CASWRSGRSLTGELFF. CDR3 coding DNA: TGTGCCAGCTGGAGGAGCGGGAGGTCTTTGACCGGGGAGCTGTTTTTT.

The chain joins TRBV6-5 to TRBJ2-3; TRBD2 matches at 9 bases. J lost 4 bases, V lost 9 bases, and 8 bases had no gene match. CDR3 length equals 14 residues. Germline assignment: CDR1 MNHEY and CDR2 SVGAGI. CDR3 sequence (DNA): TGTGCCAGTCAGGGCGGGAGGGCCGCAGATACGCAGTATTTT. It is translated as CASQGGRAADTQYF.

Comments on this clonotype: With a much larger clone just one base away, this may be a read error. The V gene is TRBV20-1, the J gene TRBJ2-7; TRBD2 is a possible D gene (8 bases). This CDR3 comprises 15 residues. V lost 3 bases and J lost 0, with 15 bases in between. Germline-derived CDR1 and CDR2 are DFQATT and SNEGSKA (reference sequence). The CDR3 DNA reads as TGCAGTGCTAGGAGGGGGCGGGGGGACTCCTACGAGCAGTACTTC. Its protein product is CSARRGRGDSYEQYF.

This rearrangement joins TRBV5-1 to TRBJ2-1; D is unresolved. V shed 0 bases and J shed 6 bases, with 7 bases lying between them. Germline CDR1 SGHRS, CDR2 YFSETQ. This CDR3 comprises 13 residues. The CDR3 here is CASSLDLFNEQFF. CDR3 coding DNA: TGCGCCAGCAGCTTGGATCTGTTCAATGAGCAGTTCTTC. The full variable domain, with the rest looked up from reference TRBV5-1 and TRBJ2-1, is KAGVTQTPRYLIKTRGQQVTLSCSPISGHRSVSWYQQTPGQGLQFLFEYFSETQRNKGNFPGRFSGRQFSNSRSEMNVSTLELGDSALYLCASSLDLFNEQFFGPGTRLTVL.

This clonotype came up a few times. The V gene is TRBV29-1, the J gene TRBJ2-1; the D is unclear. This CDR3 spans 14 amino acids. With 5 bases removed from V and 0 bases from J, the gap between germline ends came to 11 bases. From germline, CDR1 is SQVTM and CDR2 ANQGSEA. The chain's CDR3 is CSVLNFVSYNEQFF. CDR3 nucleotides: TGCAGCGTTTTAAATTTCGTCTCCTACAATGAGCAGTTCTTC.

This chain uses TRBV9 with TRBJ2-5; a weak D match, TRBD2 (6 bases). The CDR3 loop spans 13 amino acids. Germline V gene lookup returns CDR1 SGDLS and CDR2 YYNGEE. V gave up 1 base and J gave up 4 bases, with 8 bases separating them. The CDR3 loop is CASSVTSRETQYF. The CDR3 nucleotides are TGTGCCAGCAGCGTAACTAGCCGAGAGACCCAGTACTTC.

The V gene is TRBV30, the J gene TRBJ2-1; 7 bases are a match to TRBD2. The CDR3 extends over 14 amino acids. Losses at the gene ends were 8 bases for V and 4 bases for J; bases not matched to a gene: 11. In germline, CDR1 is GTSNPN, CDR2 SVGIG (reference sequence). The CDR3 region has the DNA TGTGCCCTCACCCCTAGCGGTCTTTACAATGAGCAGTTCTTC. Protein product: CALTPSGLYNEQFF.

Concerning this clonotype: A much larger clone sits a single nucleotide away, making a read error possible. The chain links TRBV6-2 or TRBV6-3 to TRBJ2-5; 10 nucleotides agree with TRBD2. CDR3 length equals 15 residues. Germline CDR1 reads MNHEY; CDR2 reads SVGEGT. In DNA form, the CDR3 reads TGTGCCAGCAGTTACGCTAGCGGGAGAGAAGAGGCCCAGTACTTC. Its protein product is CASSYASGREEAQYF.

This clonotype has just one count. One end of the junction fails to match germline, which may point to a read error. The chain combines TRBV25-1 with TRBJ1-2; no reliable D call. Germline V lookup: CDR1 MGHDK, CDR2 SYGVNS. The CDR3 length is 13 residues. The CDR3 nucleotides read TGTGCCGGCAGTGAAGGAGGATTGGAGGGCTACACCTTC. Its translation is CAGSEGGLEGYTF.

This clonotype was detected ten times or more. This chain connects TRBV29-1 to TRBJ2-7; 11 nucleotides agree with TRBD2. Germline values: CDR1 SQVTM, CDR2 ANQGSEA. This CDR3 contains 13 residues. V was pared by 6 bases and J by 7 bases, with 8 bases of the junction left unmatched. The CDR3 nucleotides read TGCAGCGTCCTACTAGCGGGAGAAGGTGAGCAGTACTTC. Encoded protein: CSVLLAGEGEQYF.

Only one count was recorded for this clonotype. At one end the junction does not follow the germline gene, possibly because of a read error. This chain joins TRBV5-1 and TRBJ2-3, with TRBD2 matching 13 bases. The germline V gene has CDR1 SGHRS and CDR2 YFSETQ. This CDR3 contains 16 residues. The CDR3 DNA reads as TGCGCCAACAGCTCAAAACTAGCGGGAGGGCCGAATACGCAGTATTTT. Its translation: CANSSKLAGGPNTQYF.

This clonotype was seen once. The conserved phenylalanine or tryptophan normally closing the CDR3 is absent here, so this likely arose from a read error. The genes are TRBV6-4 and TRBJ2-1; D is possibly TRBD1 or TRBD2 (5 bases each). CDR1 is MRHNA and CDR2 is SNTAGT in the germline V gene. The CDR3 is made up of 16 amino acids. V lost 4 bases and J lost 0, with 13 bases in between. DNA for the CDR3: TGTGCCAGCAGTGTCAGGGACCGCAGCTCCTACAATGAGCAGTTCTAC. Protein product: CASSVRDRSSYNEQFY.

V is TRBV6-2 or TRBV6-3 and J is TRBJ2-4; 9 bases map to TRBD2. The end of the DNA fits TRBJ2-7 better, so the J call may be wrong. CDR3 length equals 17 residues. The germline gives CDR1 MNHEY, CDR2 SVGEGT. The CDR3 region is CASSSLLAGDFTYEQYF. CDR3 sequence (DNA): TGTGCCAGCAGTTCCTTACTAGCGGGCGACTTTACCTACGAGCAGTACTTC.

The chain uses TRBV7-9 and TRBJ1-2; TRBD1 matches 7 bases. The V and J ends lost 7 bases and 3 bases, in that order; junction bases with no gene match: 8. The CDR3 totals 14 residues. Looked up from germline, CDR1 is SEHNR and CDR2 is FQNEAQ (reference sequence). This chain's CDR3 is CASTRGRGHYGYTF. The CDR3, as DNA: TGTGCCAGCACCAGAGGGAGGGGGCACTATGGCTACACCTTC.

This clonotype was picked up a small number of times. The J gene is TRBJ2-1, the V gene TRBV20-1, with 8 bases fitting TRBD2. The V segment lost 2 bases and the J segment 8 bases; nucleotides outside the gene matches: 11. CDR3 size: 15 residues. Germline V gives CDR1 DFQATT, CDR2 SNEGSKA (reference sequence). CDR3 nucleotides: TGCAGTGCTAGATACCCCCGGGAGGGGAACTATGAGCAGTTCTTC. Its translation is CSARYPREGNYEQFF.

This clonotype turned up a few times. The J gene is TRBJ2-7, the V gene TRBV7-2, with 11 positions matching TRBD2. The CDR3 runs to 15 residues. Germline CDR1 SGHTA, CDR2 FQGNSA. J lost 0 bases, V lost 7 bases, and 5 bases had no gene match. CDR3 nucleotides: TGTGCCAGCATTGCCGGGACTAGCGGCTCCTACGAGCAGTACTTC. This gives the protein CASIAGTSGSYEQYF.

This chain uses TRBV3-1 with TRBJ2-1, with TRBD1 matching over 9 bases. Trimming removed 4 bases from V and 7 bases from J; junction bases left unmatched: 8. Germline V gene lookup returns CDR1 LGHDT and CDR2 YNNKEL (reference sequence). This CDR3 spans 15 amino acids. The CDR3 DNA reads TGTGCCAGCAGCCCTCTGACAGGGGGTCCAAATGAGCAGTTCTTC. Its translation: CASSPLTGGPNEQFF.

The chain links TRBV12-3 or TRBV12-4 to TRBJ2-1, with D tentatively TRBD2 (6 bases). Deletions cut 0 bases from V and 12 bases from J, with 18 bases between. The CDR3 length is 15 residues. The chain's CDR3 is CASSLALNTGVSQFF. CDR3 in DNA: TGTGCCAGCAGTTTAGCCCTAAACACGGGGGTCTCGCAGTTCTTC.

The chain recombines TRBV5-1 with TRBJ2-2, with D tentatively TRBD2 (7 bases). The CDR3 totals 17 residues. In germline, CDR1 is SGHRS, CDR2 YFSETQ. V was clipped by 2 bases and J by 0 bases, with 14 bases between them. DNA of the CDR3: TGCGCCAGCAGCTTTAACGGGGGGCCATCGAACACCGGGGAGCTGTTTTTT. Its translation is CASSFNGGPSNTGELFF.

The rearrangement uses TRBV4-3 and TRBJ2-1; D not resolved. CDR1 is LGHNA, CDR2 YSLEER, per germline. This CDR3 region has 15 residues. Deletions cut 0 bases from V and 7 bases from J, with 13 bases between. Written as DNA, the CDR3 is TGCGCCAGCAGCCAAGATCGGAGCTTAACTAATGAGCAGTTCTTC. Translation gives CASSQDRSLTNEQFF.

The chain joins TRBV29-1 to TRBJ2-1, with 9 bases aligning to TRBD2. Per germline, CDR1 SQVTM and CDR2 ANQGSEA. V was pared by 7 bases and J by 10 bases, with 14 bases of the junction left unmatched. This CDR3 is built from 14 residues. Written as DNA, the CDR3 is TGCAGCGCCACCGCTGCGGGAGGGTCGGACGAGCAGTTCTTC. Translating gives CSATAAGGSDEQFF.

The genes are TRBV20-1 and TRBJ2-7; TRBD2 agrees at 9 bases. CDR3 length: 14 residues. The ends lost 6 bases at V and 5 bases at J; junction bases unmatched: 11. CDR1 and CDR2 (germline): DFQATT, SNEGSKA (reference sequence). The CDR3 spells CSAHSAGGPHEQYF. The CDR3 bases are TGCAGTGCCCATTCGGCGGGAGGGCCCCACGAGCAGTACTTC.

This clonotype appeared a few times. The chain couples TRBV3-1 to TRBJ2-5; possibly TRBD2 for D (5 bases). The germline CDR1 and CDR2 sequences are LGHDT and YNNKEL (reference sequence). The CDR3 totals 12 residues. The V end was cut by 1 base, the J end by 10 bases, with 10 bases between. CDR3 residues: CASSQAREIQYF. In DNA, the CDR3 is TGTGCCAGCAGCCAAGCTCGGGAAATCCAGTACTTC.

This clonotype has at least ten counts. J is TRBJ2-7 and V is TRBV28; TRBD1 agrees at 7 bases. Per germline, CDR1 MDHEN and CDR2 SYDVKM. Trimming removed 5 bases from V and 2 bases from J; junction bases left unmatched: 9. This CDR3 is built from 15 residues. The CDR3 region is CASSRGQKVPYEQYF. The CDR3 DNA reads TGTGCCAGCAGTCGGGGACAGAAAGTTCCCTACGAGCAGTACTTC.

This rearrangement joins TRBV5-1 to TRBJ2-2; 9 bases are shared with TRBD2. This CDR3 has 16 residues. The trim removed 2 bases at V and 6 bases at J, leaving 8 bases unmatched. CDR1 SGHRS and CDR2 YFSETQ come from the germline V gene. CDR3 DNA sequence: TGCGCCAGCAGCTTACTAGCGGGTTCCAACGCCGGGGAGCTGTTTTTT. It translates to CASSLLAGSNAGELFF. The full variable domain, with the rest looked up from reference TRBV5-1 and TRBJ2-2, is KAGVTQTPRYLIKTRGQQVTLSCSPISGHRSVSWYQQTPGQGLQFLFEYFSETQRNKGNFPGRFSGRQFSNSRSEMNVSTLELGDSALYLCASSLLAGSNAGELFFGEGSRLTVL.

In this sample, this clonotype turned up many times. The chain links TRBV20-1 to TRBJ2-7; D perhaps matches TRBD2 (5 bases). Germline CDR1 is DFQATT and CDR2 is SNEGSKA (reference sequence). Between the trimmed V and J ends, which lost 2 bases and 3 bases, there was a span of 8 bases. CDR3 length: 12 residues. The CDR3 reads CSARSRDYEQYF. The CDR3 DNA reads TGCAGTGCTAGATCCCGGGACTACGAGCAGTACTTC.

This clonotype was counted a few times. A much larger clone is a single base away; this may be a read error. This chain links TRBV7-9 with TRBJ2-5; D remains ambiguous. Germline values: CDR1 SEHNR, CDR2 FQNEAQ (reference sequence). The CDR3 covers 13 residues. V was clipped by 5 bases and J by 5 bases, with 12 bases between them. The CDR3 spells CASSKDPGETQYF. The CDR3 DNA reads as TGTGCCAGCAGCAAGGACCCTGGCGAGACCCAGTACTTC. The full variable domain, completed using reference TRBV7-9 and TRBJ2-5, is DTGVSQNPRHKITKRGQNVTFRCDPISEHNRLYWYRQTLGQGPEFLTYFQNEAQLEKSRLLSDRFSAERPKGSFSTLEIQRTEQGDSAMYLCASSKDPGETQYFGPGTRLLVL.

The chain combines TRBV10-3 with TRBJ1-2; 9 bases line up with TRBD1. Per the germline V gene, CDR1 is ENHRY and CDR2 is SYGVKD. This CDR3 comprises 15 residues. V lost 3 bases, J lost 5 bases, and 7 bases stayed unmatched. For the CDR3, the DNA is TGTGCCATCAGTGAACAGGGGGCGAAAGGTTATGGCTACACCTTC. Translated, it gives CAISEQGAKGYGYTF.